This entry features one TCR beta chain sequence. Antigen: not known. These data come from a study of cytomegalovirus exposure and HLA in healthy donors. Overall study results and limits: Later, an analysis found that common viral pathogens appeared to be linked with several of the most significant clusters. Accounts indicate the classifier identified cytomegalovirus status with strong specificity and sensitivity.

The V and J ends lost 4 bases and 7 bases respectively, with 14 bases between them. Germline CDR1 MGHRA, CDR2 YSYEKL. The CDR3 covers 13 residues. Amplification used 60 Vbeta primers and 13 Jbeta primers. Assay: immunoSEQ multiplex PCR; the TCRdb copy retains only in-frame clones and omits some. This table has 45,000 to 60,000 clones, approximately 65% appearing once. This receptor was obtained from a man younger than 45 in good health and CMV-seronegative. Sample: PBMCs. J is TRBJ2-7 and V is TRBV4-1; a weak D match, TRBD2 (7 bases). Here the CDR3 DNA reads TGCGCCAGCAGCCTTAGGACAGCGGGGGAGCAGTACTTC. It yields the protein CASSLRTAGEQYF.